The 2 T cell receptor beta chains below were found in one sample sequenced in a study of early T cells in non-severe SARS-CoV-2 infection. Via MiXCR, TCRdb re-called the 5' RACE reads, giving one row per CDR3 protein. The sample holds 85,000 to 100,000 distinct CDR3 sequences, approximately 16% seen once. Sequences were obtained from whole blood. The source of these receptors is an adult who was a healthcare worker with PCR-confirmed SARS-CoV-2 infection or an uninfected control (not recorded which).

The rearrangement joins TRBV7-2 to TRBJ2-7; TRBD1 might be the D (7 bases). Germline V gene data show CDR1 as SGHTA and CDR2 as FQGNSA. V lost 3 bases and J lost 6, with 12 bases in between. The CDR3 has 13 amino acids. The chain's CDR3 is CASSFFQGGEQYF. The CDR3 DNA follows: TGTGCCAGCAGCTTCTTTCAGGGGGGCGAGCAGTACTTC. The whole variable domain, filled in from reference TRBV7-2 and TRBJ2-7, reads GAGVSQSPSNKVTEKGKDVELRCDPISGHTALYWYRQSLGQGLEFLIYFQGNSAPDKSGLPSDRFSAERTGGSVSTLTIQRTQQEDSAVYLCASSFFQGGEQYFGPGTRLTVT.

This clonotype was detected a few times. The V and J genes are TRBV5-1 and TRBJ2-2; a weak D match, TRBD2 (6 bases). The germline V gene encodes CDR1 SGHRS and CDR2 YFSETQ. Trimming removed 3 bases at V and 3 bases at J, with 9 bases between. The CDR3 runs 14 residues. The CDR3 here is CASSSGLYTGELFF. Written as DNA, the CDR3 is TGCGCCAGCAGCTCGGGACTTTACACCGGGGAGCTGTTTTTT. Full variable domain (missing parts from reference TRBV5-1 and TRBJ2-2): KAGVTQTPRYLIKTRGQQVTLSCSPISGHRSVSWYQQTPGQGLQFLFEYFSETQRNKGNFPGRFSGRQFSNSRSEMNVSTLELGDSALYLCASSSGLYTGELFFGEGSRLTVL.